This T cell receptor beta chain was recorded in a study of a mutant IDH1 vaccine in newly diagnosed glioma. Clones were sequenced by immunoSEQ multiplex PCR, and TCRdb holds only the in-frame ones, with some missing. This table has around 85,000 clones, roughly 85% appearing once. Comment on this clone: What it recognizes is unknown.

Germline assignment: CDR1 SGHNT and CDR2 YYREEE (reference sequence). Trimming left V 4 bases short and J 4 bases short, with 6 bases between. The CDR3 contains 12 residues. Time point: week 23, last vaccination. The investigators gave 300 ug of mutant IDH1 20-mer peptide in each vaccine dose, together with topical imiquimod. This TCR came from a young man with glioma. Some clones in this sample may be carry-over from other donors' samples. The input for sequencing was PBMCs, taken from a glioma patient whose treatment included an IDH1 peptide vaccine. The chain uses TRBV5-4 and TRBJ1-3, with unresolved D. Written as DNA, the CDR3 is TGTGCCAGCAGCACGGCCGGAAACACCATATATTTT. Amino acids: CASSTAGNTIYF.